A selection of T cell receptor beta chains follows, all from one sample in a study of Graves' ophthalmopathy and Graves' hyperthyroidism. TCRdb recomputed calls from the multiplex PCR reads with MiXCR, one row per CDR3 protein. In the table there are hundreds of thousands of distinct CDR3 sequences, roughly 21% of which are singletons. The sequenced material came from peripheral blood. The origin of the receptors is a woman between 18 and 29 years old with stable Graves' hyperthyroidism. Both conserved end residues are part of each CDR3. Each record gives: CDR3 protein, CDR3 DNA, clone size, J gene, V gene, CDR3 length, D gene. A D gene is named only where the DNA matches it firmly. Clone size is given for some rows only: seen once, a few or many times, or a class if the clone is expanded.

CDR3aa: CASSLARDREQETQYF
CDR3nt: TGTGCCAGCAGCTTGGCCAGGGACAGGGAACAAGAGACCCAGTACTTC
abundance: NA
j_gene: TRBJ2-5
v_gene: TRBV13
len: 16
d_gene: TRBD1

CDR3aa: CSARAEGAVYEQYF
CDR3nt: TGCAGTGCTAGAGCGGAGGGGGCGGTATACGAGCAGTACTTC
abundance: few
j_gene: TRBJ2-7
v_gene: TRBV20-1
len: 14
d_gene: NA

CDR3aa: CSASKGAKVLGEKETQYF
CDR3nt: TGCAGTGCTAGTAAGGGGGCCAAGGTTTTGGGGGAGAAAGAGACCCAGTACTTC
abundance: NA
j_gene: TRBJ2-5
v_gene: TRBV20-1
len: 18
d_gene: TRBD1

CDR3aa: CASRTPLETQYF
CDR3nt: TGTGCCAGCAGGACCCCCTTGGAGACCCAGTACTTC
abundance: many
j_gene: TRBJ2-5
v_gene: TRBV2
len: 12
d_gene: NA

CDR3aa: CASSFLARETQYF
CDR3nt: TGTGCCAGCAGTTTCCTAGCCAGGGAGACCCAGTACTTC
abundance: NA
j_gene: TRBJ2-5
v_gene: TRBV28
len: 13
d_gene: NA

CDR3aa: CASRPGSPREQYF
CDR3nt: TGTGCCAGCAGGCCCGGCAGTCCCAGGGAGCAGTACTTC
abundance: NA
j_gene: TRBJ2-7
v_gene: TRBV6-1
len: 13
d_gene: NA

CDR3aa: CAWSVMPNTGELFF
CDR3nt: TGTGCCTGGAGTGTTATGCCGAACACCGGGGAGCTGTTTTTT
abundance: once
j_gene: TRBJ2-2
v_gene: TRBV30
len: 14
d_gene: NA

CDR3aa: CASSIRDRVVEQPQHF
CDR3nt: TGTGCCAGCAGTATCCGGGACAGGGTAGTGGAACAGCCCCAGCATTTT
abundance: NA
j_gene: TRBJ1-5
v_gene: TRBV28
len: 16
d_gene: TRBD1

CDR3aa: CASSGGVSTGELFF
CDR3nt: TGCGCCAGCAGCGGGGGGGTATCAACCGGGGAGCTGTTTTTT
abundance: few
j_gene: TRBJ2-2
v_gene: TRBV5-1
len: 14
d_gene: TRBD2

CDR3aa: CASSWTGRDGYTF
CDR3nt: TGTGCCAGCAGTTGGACAGGGAGGGATGGCTACACCTTC
abundance: few
j_gene: TRBJ1-2
v_gene: TRBV6-5
len: 13
d_gene: TRBD1

CDR3aa: CASKRETEAFF
CDR3nt: TGCGCCAGCAAGCGGGAGACTGAAGCTTTCTTT
abundance: NA
j_gene: TRBJ1-1
v_gene: TRBV5-1
len: 11
d_gene: NA

CDR3aa: CAWSAKVVVGYTF
CDR3nt: TGTGCCTGGAGCGCTAAGGTTGTCGTTGGCTACACCTTC
abundance: NA
j_gene: TRBJ1-2
v_gene: TRBV30
len: 13
d_gene: NA

CDR3aa: CASSSESRNQPQHF
CDR3nt: TGTGCCAGCAGTTCTGAGTCTCGGAATCAGCCCCAGCATTTT
abundance: NA
j_gene: TRBJ1-5
v_gene: TRBV6-2/TRBV6-3
len: 14
d_gene: NA

CDR3aa: CASSFPTSGGPRTQYF
CDR3nt: TGTGCCAGCAGCTTTCCGACTAGCGGGGGCCCCAGGACCCAGTACTTC
abundance: few
j_gene: TRBJ2-5
v_gene: TRBV5-4
len: 16
d_gene: TRBD2

CDR3aa: CASSQKGRSNSPLHF
CDR3nt: TGCGCCAGCAGCCAAAAAGGACGGAGTAATTCACCCCTCCACTTT
abundance: many
j_gene: TRBJ1-6
v_gene: TRBV4-3
len: 15
d_gene: NA

CDR3aa: CASSLQGHQETQYF
CDR3nt: TGCGCCAGCAGCTTACAGGGCCACCAAGAGACCCAGTACTTC
abundance: few
j_gene: TRBJ2-5
v_gene: TRBV5-1
len: 14
d_gene: NA

CDR3aa: CASSRLPREQYF
CDR3nt: TGTGCCAGCAGTCGTCTTCCTCGGGAGCAGTACTTC
abundance: many
j_gene: TRBJ2-7
v_gene: TRBV7-9
len: 12
d_gene: NA

CDR3aa: CASGFPLDRAVLNIKYF
CDR3nt: TGTGCTAGTGGTTTCCCCCTTGACAGGGCGGTTTTGAACATTAAGTACTTC
abundance: many
j_gene: TRBJ2-4
v_gene: TRBV12-5
len: 17
d_gene: TRBD1

CDR3aa: CASSLGLAETPFNEQFF
CDR3nt: TGTGCCAGCAGTTTAGGACTAGCGGAAACCCCTTTCAATGAGCAGTTCTTC
abundance: many
j_gene: TRBJ2-1
v_gene: TRBV12-3/TRBV12-4
len: 17
d_gene: TRBD2

CDR3aa: CASSAGLAAYEQYF
CDR3nt: TGTGCCAGCAGTGCCGGACTAGCGGCCTACGAGCAGTACTTC
abundance: many
j_gene: TRBJ2-7
v_gene: TRBV6-1
len: 14
d_gene: TRBD2

CDR3aa: CASSQDQPGYYGYTF
CDR3nt: TGCGCCAGCAGCCAAGATCAACCGGGCTACTATGGCTACACCTTC
abundance: many
j_gene: TRBJ1-2
v_gene: TRBV4-1
len: 15
d_gene: NA

CDR3aa: CSASGQGFSKGYEQYF
CDR3nt: TGCAGTGCTTCCGGACAGGGGTTCTCGAAGGGCTACGAGCAGTACTTC
abundance: many
j_gene: TRBJ2-7
v_gene: TRBV20-1
len: 16
d_gene: TRBD1

CDR3aa: CASSLGGLYYEQYF
CDR3nt: TGTGCCAGCAGTTTGGGGGGGCTTTACTACGAGCAGTACTTC
abundance: few
j_gene: TRBJ2-7
v_gene: TRBV12-3/TRBV12-4
len: 14
d_gene: NA

CDR3aa: CASSRQGVGTGELFF
CDR3nt: TGTGCCAGTAGTAGACAGGGCGTGGGCACCGGGGAGCTGTTTTTT
abundance: many
j_gene: TRBJ2-2
v_gene: TRBV19
len: 15
d_gene: TRBD1

CDR3aa: CASSHHGGDGETQYF
CDR3nt: TGTGCCAGCAGTCACCACGGGGGGGATGGAGAGACCCAGTACTTC
abundance: once
j_gene: TRBJ2-5
v_gene: TRBV12-3/TRBV12-4
len: 15
d_gene: TRBD2

CDR3aa: CASSDQAGTGGAYGYTF
CDR3nt: TGTGCCAGCAGCGATCAGGCCGGGACAGGGGGCGCCTATGGCTACACCTTC
abundance: many
j_gene: TRBJ1-2
v_gene: TRBV9
len: 17
d_gene: TRBD1

CDR3aa: CSATSGLAGGTNTGELFF
CDR3nt: TGCAGTGCTACTTCGGGACTAGCGGGAGGTACAAACACCGGGGAGCTGTTTTTT
abundance: NA
j_gene: TRBJ2-2
v_gene: TRBV20-1
len: 18
d_gene: TRBD2

CDR3aa: CASSFDRGYETQYF
CDR3nt: TGTGCCAGCAGCTTCGACAGGGGTTATGAGACCCAGTACTTC
abundance: many
j_gene: TRBJ2-5
v_gene: TRBV7-2
len: 14
d_gene: TRBD1

CDR3aa: CASSLSQGVGSYEQYF
CDR3nt: TGTGCCAGCAGTTTGAGTCAGGGAGTAGGATCCTACGAGCAGTACTTC
abundance: many
j_gene: TRBJ2-7
v_gene: TRBV28
len: 16
d_gene: NA

CDR3aa: CSARLFNGTPVPPQHF
CDR3nt: TGCAGTGCTAGACTTTTTAACGGGACTCCAGTTCCGCCCCAGCATTTT
abundance: many
j_gene: TRBJ1-5
v_gene: TRBV20-1
len: 16
d_gene: NA

CDR3aa: CSVTDRANYGYTF
CDR3nt: TGCAGCGTCACTGACAGGGCTAACTATGGCTACACCTTC
abundance: NA
j_gene: TRBJ1-2
v_gene: TRBV29-1
len: 13
d_gene: TRBD1